This TCR beta chain was retrieved from a study of circulating and synovial CD4+ cells in juvenile arthritis. Overall study results and limits: Circulating pathogenic-like lymphocytes shared a substantially higher fraction of CDR3 sequences with synovium than bulk blood.

Trimming took 0 bases from V and 2 from J, leaving 7 bases between them. The CDR3 covers 14 residues. Germline CDR1 and CDR2: MNHNS and SASEGT. Only in-frame clones appear in the TCRdb table, and some are missing; sequencing was by immunoSEQ multiplex PCR. The sample carries about 30,000 clones, around 93% recorded once. Details on this clone: Its antigen is not known.

V is TRBV6-1 and J is TRBJ1-2, with D possibly TRBD1 on 5 matching bases. The sequenced sample was CD4+ T cells from blood. This TCR was recovered from a human donor with juvenile idiopathic arthritis. The DNA of the CDR3 is TGTGCCAGCAGTGAAGCGTGGGGCAACTATGGCTACACCTTC. It codes for CASSEAWGNYGYTF.